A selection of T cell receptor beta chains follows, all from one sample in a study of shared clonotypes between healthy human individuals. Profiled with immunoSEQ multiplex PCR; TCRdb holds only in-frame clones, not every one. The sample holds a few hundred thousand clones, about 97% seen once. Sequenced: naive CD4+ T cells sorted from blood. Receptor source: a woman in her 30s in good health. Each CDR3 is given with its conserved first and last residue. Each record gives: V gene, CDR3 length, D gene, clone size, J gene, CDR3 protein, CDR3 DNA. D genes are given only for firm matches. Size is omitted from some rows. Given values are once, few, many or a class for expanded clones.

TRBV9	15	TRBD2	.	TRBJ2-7	CASSAHSGSPYEQYF	TGTGCCAGCAGCGCTCATAGCGGGAGCCCCTACGAGCAGTACTTC
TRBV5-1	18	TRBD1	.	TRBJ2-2	CASRRDRGQFGSTGELFF	TGCGCCAGCAGGAGGGACAGGGGGCAGTTTGGATCCACCGGGGAGCTGTTTTTT
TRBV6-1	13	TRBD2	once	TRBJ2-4	CASSPGGGDIQYF	TGTGCCAGCAGCCCTGGCGGGGGTGACATTCAGTACTTC
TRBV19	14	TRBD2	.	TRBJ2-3	CASGPNSGTDTQYF	TGTGCCAGTGGACCCAATAGCGGGACAGATACGCAGTATTTT
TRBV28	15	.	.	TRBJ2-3	CASSAPRGGEDTQYF	TGTGCCAGCAGTGCCCCCAGGGGAGGTGAAGATACGCAGTATTTT
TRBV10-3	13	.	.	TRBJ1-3	CAIRAPSGNTIYF	TGTGCCATCAGGGCGCCCTCTGGAAACACCATATATTTT
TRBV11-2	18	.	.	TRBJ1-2	CASSFGYRINTTNYGYTF	TGTGCCAGCAGCTTCGGATACAGGATCAACACGACTAACTATGGCTACACCTTC
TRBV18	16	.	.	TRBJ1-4	CASSPPSSKASEKLFF	TGTGCCAGCTCACCACCCTCCTCGAAGGCCAGTGAAAAACTGTTTTTT
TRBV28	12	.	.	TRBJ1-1	CASSLGYTEAFF	TGTGCCAGCAGTCTGGGGTACACTGAAGCTTTCTTT
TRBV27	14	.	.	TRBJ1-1	CASVSITRNTEAFF	TGTGCCAGCGTCTCCATTACGAGGAACACTGAAGCTTTCTTT
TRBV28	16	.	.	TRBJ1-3	CASSVSRQSSGNTIYF	TGTGCCAGCAGTGTCTCTCGACAGTCCTCTGGAAACACCATATATTTT
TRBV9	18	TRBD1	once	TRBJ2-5	CASSAKGTGQMVGETQYF	TGTGCCAGCAGCGCAAAAGGAACGGGACAGATGGTCGGAGAGACCCAGTACTTC
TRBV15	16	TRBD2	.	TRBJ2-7	CATSREAIAGGYEQYF	TGTGCCACCAGCAGAGAAGCGATAGCGGGAGGGTACGAGCAGTACTTC
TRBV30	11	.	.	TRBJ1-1	CAWSLREKAFF	TGTGCCTGGAGTCTCAGGGAAAAAGCTTTCTTT
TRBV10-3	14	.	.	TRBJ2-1	CAIRELQSYNEQFF	TGTGCCATCAGAGAGCTCCAATCCTACAATGAGCAGTTCTTC
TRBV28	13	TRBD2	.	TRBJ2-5	CASSPHGGETQYF	TGTGCCAGCAGTCCCCACGGGGGGGAGACCCAGTACTTC
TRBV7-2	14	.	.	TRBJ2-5	CASSLAGVHETQYF	TGTGCCAGCAGCTTAGCGGGAGTACACGAGACCCAGTACTTC
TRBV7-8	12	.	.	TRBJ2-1	CASTYRRNEQFF	TGTGCCAGCACTTATCGCCGGAATGAGCAGTTCTTC
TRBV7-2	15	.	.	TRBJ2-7	CASSRGYSSSYEQYF	TGTGCCAGCAGCCGAGGGTATTCGAGCTCCTACGAGCAGTACTTC
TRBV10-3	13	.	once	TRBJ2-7	CATDGGATYEQYF	TGTGCCACCGATGGGGGGGCTACCTACGAGCAGTACTTC
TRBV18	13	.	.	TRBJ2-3	CASSPSGADTQYF	TGTGCCAGCTCACCTTCAGGGGCAGATACGCAGTATTTT
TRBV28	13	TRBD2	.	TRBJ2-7	CASRTSGTYEQYF	TGTGCCAGCAGGACTAGCGGCACCTACGAGCAGTACTTC
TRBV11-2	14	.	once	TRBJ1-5	CASSLDLGYQPQHF	TGTGCCAGCAGCTTAGATCTGGGGTATCAGCCCCAGCATTTT
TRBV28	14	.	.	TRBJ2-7	CANTRGPSSYEQYF	TGTGCCAACACCCGAGGACCCTCCTCCTACGAGCAGTACTTC
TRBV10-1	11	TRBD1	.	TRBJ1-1	CASRTGSEAFF	TGCGCCAGCAGGACAGGGTCTGAAGCTTTCTTT
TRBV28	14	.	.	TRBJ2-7	CASSSGRAVSWQYF	TGTGCCAGCAGCAGTGGCCGGGCCGTGAGTTGGCAGTACTTC
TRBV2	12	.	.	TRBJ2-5	CASRGIQETQYF	TGTGCCAGCAGAGGGATCCAAGAGACCCAGTACTTC
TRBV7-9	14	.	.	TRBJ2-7	CASSAWDVNYEQYF	TGTGCCAGCAGCGCATGGGACGTGAACTACGAGCAGTACTTC
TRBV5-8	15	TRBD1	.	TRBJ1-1	CASSQEQGANTEAFF	TGTGCCAGCAGCCAAGAACAGGGGGCGAACACTGAAGCTTTCTTT
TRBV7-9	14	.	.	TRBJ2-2	CASSKGPITGELFF	TGTGCCAGCAGCAAAGGACCGATCACCGGGGAGCTGTTTTTT
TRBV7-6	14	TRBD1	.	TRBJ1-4	CASSPGIRGEKLFF	TGTGCCAGCAGCCCCGGGATCAGGGGGGAAAAACTGTTTTTT
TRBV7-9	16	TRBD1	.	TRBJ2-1	CASRPNDRGRKNEQFF	TGTGCCAGCAGACCGAACGACAGGGGGCGAAAGAATGAGCAGTTCTTC
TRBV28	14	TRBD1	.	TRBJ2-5	CAVLSGTALRTQYF	TGTGCCGTCCTCTCCGGGACAGCTCTGAGGACCCAGTACTTC
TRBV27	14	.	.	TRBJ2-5	CASASGGEEWEQYF	TGTGCCAGCGCCTCAGGGGGGGAGGAATGGGAGCAGTACTTC
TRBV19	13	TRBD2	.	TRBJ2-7	CATGLAGAYEQYF	TGTGCCACGGGACTAGCGGGAGCATACGAGCAGTACTTC
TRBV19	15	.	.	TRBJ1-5	CASSIEETGRQPQHF	TGTGCCAGTAGTATTGAGGAAACAGGGCGACAGCCCCAGCATTTT
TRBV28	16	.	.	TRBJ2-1	CASSGGAGDSYNEQFF	TGTGCCAGCAGTGGGGGGGCGGGAGACTCCTACAATGAGCAGTTCTTC
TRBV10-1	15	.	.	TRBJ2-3	CASSRGTPSTDTQYF	TGCGCCAGCAGCCGGGGGACACCCAGCACAGATACGCAGTATTTT
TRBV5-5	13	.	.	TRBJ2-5	CASSWGPQETQYF	TGTGCCAGCAGCTGGGGCCCCCAAGAGACCCAGTACTTC
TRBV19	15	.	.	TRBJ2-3	CASSIAGVLADTQYF	TGTGCCAGTAGTATAGCGGGAGTATTGGCAGATACGCAGTATTTT
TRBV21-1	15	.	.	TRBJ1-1	CASSKPGQTNTEAFF	TGTGCCAGCAGCAAACCGGGACAAACGAACACTGAAGCTTTCTTT
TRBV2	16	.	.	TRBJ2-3	CASIELRGISTDTQYF	TGTGCCAGCATCGAACTGAGGGGGATCAGCACAGATACGCAGTATTTT
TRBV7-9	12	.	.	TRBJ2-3	CASSLVVDTQYF	TGTGCCAGCAGCTTAGTAGTAGATACGCAGTATTTT
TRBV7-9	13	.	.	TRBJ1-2	CASSLPGMRGYTF	TGTGCCAGCAGCCTACCGGGAATGCGAGGCTACACCTTC
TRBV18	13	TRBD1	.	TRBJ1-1	CASSTGVATEAFF	TGTGCCAGCTCCACAGGGGTGGCAACTGAAGCTTTCTTT
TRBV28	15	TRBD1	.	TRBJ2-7	CASRGTVRGVYEQYF	TGTGCCAGCAGGGGGACAGTGAGGGGAGTCTACGAGCAGTACTTC
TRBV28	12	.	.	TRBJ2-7	CASSLRGYEQYF	TGTGCCAGCAGCTTGAGGGGCTACGAGCAGTACTTC
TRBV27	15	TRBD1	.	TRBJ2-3	CASSEWTGYTDTQYF	TGTGCCAGCAGTGAATGGACAGGATACACAGATACGCAGTATTTT
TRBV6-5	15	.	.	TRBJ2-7	CASSSVGPGGYEQYF	TGTGCCAGCAGTTCGGTGGGACCTGGCGGGTACGAGCAGTACTTC
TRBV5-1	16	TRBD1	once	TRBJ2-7	CASSSLGQSALHEQYF	TGCGCCAGCAGCTCCTTGGGACAGTCAGCTTTACACGAGCAGTACTTC
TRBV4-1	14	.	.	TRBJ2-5	CASSFDGRVETQYF	TGCGCCAGCAGCTTCGACGGTAGGGTGGAGACCCAGTACTTC
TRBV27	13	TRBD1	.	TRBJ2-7	CASSPWTGIEQYF	TGTGCCAGCAGTCCCTGGACAGGGATCGAGCAGTACTTC